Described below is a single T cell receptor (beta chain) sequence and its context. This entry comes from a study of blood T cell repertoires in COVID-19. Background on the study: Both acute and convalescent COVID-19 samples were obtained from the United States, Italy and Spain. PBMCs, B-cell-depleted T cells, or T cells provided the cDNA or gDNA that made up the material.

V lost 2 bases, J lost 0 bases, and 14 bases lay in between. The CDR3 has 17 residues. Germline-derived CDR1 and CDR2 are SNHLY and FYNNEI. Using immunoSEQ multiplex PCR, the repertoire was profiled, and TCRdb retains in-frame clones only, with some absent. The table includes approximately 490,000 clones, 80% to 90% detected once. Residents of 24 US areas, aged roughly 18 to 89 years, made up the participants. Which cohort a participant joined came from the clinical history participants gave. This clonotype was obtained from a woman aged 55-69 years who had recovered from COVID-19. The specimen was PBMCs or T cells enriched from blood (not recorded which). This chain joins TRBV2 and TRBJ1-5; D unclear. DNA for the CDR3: TGTGCCAGCAGTGAATCTTCGCGGGTTTATAGCAATCAGCCCCAGCATTTT. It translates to CASSESSRVYSNQPQHF.